Below, 25 T cell receptor beta chains from the same sample are listed, as sequenced in a study of blood T cell repertoires in COVID-19. Some clones are missing from TCRdb's copy, which holds only in-frame ones; the method was immunoSEQ multiplex PCR. The repertoire holds under 150,000 clones, around 81% seen once, with 5% in the top ten. Sequenced material: peripheral blood. These receptors originate from a woman aged 45-60 years with acute or convalescent COVID-19.

About this clone: At the DNA level, this CDR3 is encoded by other sequences in the same sample as well. This sequence joins TRBV27 and TRBJ1-1; TRBD1 is a possible D gene (6 bases). Trimming removed 6 bases from V and 5 bases from J, with 16 bases in between. The length of the CDR3 is 14 residues. The germline CDR1 and CDR2 sequences are MNHEY and SMNVEV (reference sequence). CDR3 amino acids: CASSQTGLRTEAFF. CDR3 DNA: TGTGCCAGCAGCCAAACAGGGCTGAGGACTGAAGCTTTCTTT.

The V and J genes are TRBV6-1 and TRBJ1-5; no firm D call. This CDR3 contains 15 residues. Between the trimmed V and J ends, which lost 2 bases and 0 bases, there was a span of 8 bases. CDR1 and CDR2 from the germline V gene are MNHNS and SASEGT. CDR3 sequence: CASSEWHGSNQPQHF. DNA for the CDR3: TGTGCCAGCAGTGAATGGCATGGTAGCAATCAGCCCCAGCATTTT.

V and J are TRBV7-2 and TRBJ1-4; TRBD1 aligns across 7 bases. V shed 7 bases, J shed 0 bases, and the junction held 5 bases outside the gene matches. The CDR3 extends over 15 amino acids. Germline CDR1 and CDR2: SGHTA and FQGNSA. This CDR3 is CASNWDSATNEKLFF. CDR3 nucleotide sequence: TGTGCCAGCAACTGGGACAGTGCAACTAATGAAAAACTGTTTTTT.

The V gene is TRBV6-5, the J gene TRBJ1-2; no clear D gene. The CDR3 covers 13 residues. The ends were cut back, 4 bases at V and 8 bases at J, with 14 bases in the middle. Germline-derived CDR1 and CDR2 are MNHEY and SVGAGI. This CDR3 reads CASSFLGSEGYTF. The CDR3 DNA reads TGTGCCAGCAGTTTCCTAGGGAGTGAGGGCTACACCTTC.

This clone was counted between two and nine times. This chain links TRBV28 with TRBJ1-1, with D perhaps TRBD1 (6 bases). Trimming removed 6 bases from V and 11 bases from J, with 16 bases in between. Germline assignment: CDR1 MDHEN and CDR2 SYDVKM. The CDR3 consists of 12 residues. Here the CDR3 reads CASSATTGYAFF. DNA of the CDR3: TGTGCCAGCAGCGCAACCACAGGGTACGCTTTCTTT.

The chain couples TRBV27 to TRBJ2-1; no reliable D call. The germline V gene encodes CDR1 MNHEY and CDR2 SMNVEV (reference sequence). V dropped 3 bases and J dropped 3 bases, with 6 bases sitting between them. The CDR3 has 13 residues. CDR3 residues: CASSLFLYNEQFF. CDR3 nucleotide sequence: TGTGCCAGCAGTTTGTTCCTCTACAATGAGCAGTTCTTC.

This chain joins TRBV7-2 and TRBJ2-2; 9 bases are shared with TRBD1. The CDR3 is 14 residues long. J gave up 6 bases and V 6 bases, and 5 bases lay outside the gene matches. Germline CDR1 SGHTA, CDR2 FQGNSA. CDR3 in DNA: TGTGCCAGCAGGGGACAGGGAGTTCCCGGGGAGCTGTTTTTT. Translating gives CASRGQGVPGELFF.

This chain links TRBV6-5 with TRBJ2-2; the match to TRBD1 covers 7 bases. V gave up 8 bases and J gave up 2 bases; unmatched junction bases: 2. Germline V gene data show CDR1 as MNHEY and CDR2 as SVGAGI. The CDR3 covers 13 residues. This CDR3 is CASGDSNTGELFF. The CDR3 DNA is TGTGCCAGCGGGGACAGTAACACCGGGGAGCTGTTTTTT.

J is TRBJ2-7 and V is TRBV3-1 (or the pseudogene TRBV3-2); maybe TRBD1 (6 bases). V was trimmed by 1 base and J by 5 bases, leaving 9 bases between them. CDR1 LGHDT and CDR2 YNNKEL come from the germline V gene (reference sequence). The CDR3 covers 13 residues. This CDR3 is CASSQAGAHEQYF. CDR3 DNA: TGTGCCAGCAGCCAAGCAGGGGCCCACGAGCAGTACTTC.

This clone was observed a single time. The rearrangement links TRBV7-2 to TRBJ2-7; TRBD2 is a possible D gene (6 bases). V was trimmed by 5 bases and J by 1 base, leaving 12 bases between them. CDR1 is SGHTA, CDR2 FQGNSA, per germline. This CDR3 region has 14 residues. Here the CDR3 reads CASSIQEGSYEQYF. CDR3 sequence (DNA): TGTGCCAGCAGCATTCAGGAGGGGTCCTACGAGCAGTACTTC.

There are a few counts of this clone. This CDR3 is also generated by other DNA sequences in the sample. The chain is built from TRBV6-6 and TRBJ1-4, with TRBD1 matching over 8 bases. The CDR3 is 13 residues long. Germline CDR1 and CDR2: MNHNY and SVGAGI (reference sequence). Unmatched junction bases numbered 0, after V lost 2 bases and J lost 7 bases. For the CDR3, the DNA is TGTGCCAGCAGTTACGGGACAGGTGAAAAACTGTTTTTT. This translates into CASSYGTGEKLFF.

The rearrangement links TRBV7-9 to TRBJ2-2, with a weak D call TRBD2 (5 bases). This CDR3 region has 15 residues. The germline V gene encodes CDR1 SEHNR and CDR2 FQNEAQ (reference sequence). Between the trimmed V and J ends, which lost 5 bases and 4 bases, there was a span of 14 bases. The CDR3 reads CASSPDGLITGELFF. The DNA for the CDR3 is TGTGCCAGCAGCCCAGACGGACTGATCACCGGGGAGCTGTTTTTT.

The chain employs TRBV5-1 and TRBJ2-5; no definite D call. The CDR3 spans 13 residues. Trimming removed 4 bases at V and 1 base at J, with 8 bases between. From germline, CDR1 is SGHRS and CDR2 YFSETQ. For the CDR3, the DNA is TGCGCCAGCAGCGTGAGAGTCCAAGAGACCCAGTACTTC. Its translation: CASSVRVQETQYF.

The sample holds a few counts of this clone. The V gene is TRBV4-3, the J gene TRBJ2-7; D may be TRBD2 (7 bases). The CDR3 is made up of 15 amino acids. CDR1 LGHNA and CDR2 YSLEER come from the germline V gene. The V and J ends lost 2 bases and 2 bases respectively, with 13 bases between them. The CDR3: CASSQMGGATYEQYF. For the CDR3, the DNA is TGCGCCAGCAGCCAAATGGGGGGGGCAACCTACGAGCAGTACTTC.

This chain joins TRBV6-2 or TRBV6-3 and TRBJ1-6; no clear D gene. Germline V gene sequence: CDR1 MNHEY, CDR2 SVGEGT. The CDR3 runs to 15 residues. Trimming took 2 bases from V and 9 from J, leaving 14 bases between them. The CDR3 DNA sequence: TGTGCCAGCAGTTACAGAAGAGAAATTACTTCACCCCTCCACTTT. Encoded protein: CASSYRREITSPLHF.

This chain links TRBV9 with TRBJ2-7; D gene unclear. Germline V gene sequence: CDR1 SGDLS, CDR2 YYNGEE. V lost 0 bases, J lost 2 bases, and 9 bases lay in between. This CDR3 spans 14 amino acids. CDR3 in amino acids: CASSVGGVPYEQYF. CDR3 bases: TGTGCCAGCAGCGTAGGAGGCGTCCCCTACGAGCAGTACTTC.

CDR3 nucleotides: TGTGCCAGCAGCCAAGATGGAAATAGCGGGGGGGCCAAAGAGACCCAGTACTTC. The encoded protein is CASSQDGNSGGAKETQYF. The chain is built from TRBV3-1 (or the pseudogene TRBV3-2) and TRBJ2-5, with 11 nucleotides matching TRBD2. Germline V lookup: CDR1 LGHDT, CDR2 YNNKEL (reference sequence). The CDR3 has 18 residues. The J segment lost 3 bases and the V segment lost 0 bases, leaving 9 bases of the junction unmatched.

V gene TRBV28 combines with J gene TRBJ1-1, with 9 bases aligning to TRBD1. With 3 bases clipped from V and 1 base from J, the junction kept 3 bases outside the gene matches. This CDR3 comprises 15 residues. CDR1 and CDR2 (germline): MDHEN, SYDVKM. Here the CDR3 DNA reads TGTGCCAGCAGTTTCAACAGGGGGCGGAACACTGAAGCTTTCTTT. Translating gives CASSFNRGRNTEAFF.

The chain links TRBV7-3 to TRBJ2-7, with 7 bases that match TRBD2. Germline V gene lookup returns CDR1 SGHTA and CDR2 FQGTGA. The CDR3 runs 14 residues. V was pared by 5 bases and J by 6 bases, with 10 bases of the junction left unmatched. CDR3 residues: CASSPAGRSSEQYF. In DNA, the CDR3 is TGTGCCAGCAGCCCTGCCGGGAGGAGTTCCGAGCAGTACTTC.

This clone occurred a few times. The CDR3 spells CASSIAGGQGNGYTF. The CDR3 DNA sequence: TGTGCCAGTAGTATAGCCGGCGGACAGGGGAATGGCTACACCTTC. The V gene is TRBV19, the J gene TRBJ1-2; TRBD1 agrees at 9 bases. Germline lookup yields CDR1 LNHDA and CDR2 SQIVND (reference sequence). Losses at the gene ends were 1 base for V and 6 bases for J; bases not matched to a gene: 6. The CDR3 extends over 15 amino acids. The full variable domain, completed using reference TRBV19 and TRBJ1-2, is DGGITQSPKYLFRKEGQNVTLSCEQNLNHDAMYWYRQDPGQGLRLIYYSQIVNDFQKGDIAEGYSVSREKKESFPLTVTSAQKNPTAFYLCASSIAGGQGNGYTFGSGTRLTVV.

The chain joins TRBV2 to TRBJ2-5, with D perhaps matching TRBD2 (6 bases). From germline, CDR1 is SNHLY and CDR2 FYNNEI. Trimming stripped 8 bases from V and 5 bases from J, with 18 bases between. This CDR3 has 14 amino acids. CDR3 coding DNA: TGTGCCAGCGGTCGCGGGGCGGAGGGGGAGACCCAGTACTTC. It codes for CASGRGAEGETQYF.

The chain carries TRBV6-2 or TRBV6-3 and TRBJ2-2, with unresolved D. Per the germline V gene, CDR1 is MNHEY and CDR2 is SVGEGT. Trimming left V 2 bases short and J 3 bases short, with 7 bases between. The CDR3 covers 14 residues. CDR3 sequence: CASSYKLYTGELFF. The DNA for the CDR3 is TGTGCCAGCAGTTACAAACTATACACCGGGGAGCTGTTTTTT.

The J gene is TRBJ1-4, the V gene TRBV19; D is ambiguous. Germline CDR1 LNHDA, CDR2 SQIVND (reference sequence). The V end lost 6 bases, the J end lost 5 bases, and 10 bases lay between the germline ends. This CDR3 region has 13 residues. CDR3 region: CASSSQSNEKLFF. In nucleotides, the CDR3 is TGTGCCAGTAGCTCCCAGTCCAATGAAAAACTGTTTTTT.

This clone showed up just a few times. This chain uses TRBV5-1 with TRBJ1-2; TRBD1 agrees at 7 bases. CDR1 SGHRS and CDR2 YFSETQ come from the germline V gene. After removal of 0 bases from V and 5 bases from J, the junction contained 1 base not matched to a gene. This CDR3 comprises 13 residues. CDR3 amino acids: CASSLEGAYGYTF. The CDR3 DNA follows: TGCGCCAGCAGCTTGGAGGGGGCTTATGGCTACACCTTC.

The chain has TRBV2 and TRBJ1-2; maybe TRBD1 (5 bases). Germline CDR1 is SNHLY and CDR2 is FYNNEI. The CDR3 loop spans 13 amino acids. Trimming left V 5 bases short and J 2 bases short, with 9 bases between. The CDR3 protein is CASSSGGNYGYTF. As DNA, the CDR3 is TGTGCCAGCAGTTCCGGGGGAAACTATGGCTACACCTTC.